The 4 T cell receptor beta chains below all came from one sample that was sequenced in a study of CD8 T cells in ankylosing spondylitis. TCRdb recomputed calls from the 5' RACE reads with MiXCR, one row per CDR3 protein. The sample contains about 240,000 distinct CDR3 sequences, roughly 8.6% of which appear only once. Sample: blood, either unsorted or a sorted T cell fraction (not recorded which). Every receptor here comes from a male donor with ankylosing spondylitis or in good health (not recorded which).

This clonotype was counted at least ten times. The chain carries TRBV5-1 and TRBJ2-1; 9 bases align to TRBD2. The CDR3 is made up of 15 amino acids. The trim removed 2 bases at V and 4 bases at J, leaving 4 bases unmatched. Germline values: CDR1 SGHRS, CDR2 YFSETQ. The CDR3 coding sequence is TGCGCCAGCAGCTTCTCTAGCGGGATTTACAATGAGCAGTTCTTC. Translation: CASSFSSGIYNEQFF.

At least ten counts were recorded for this clonotype. A read error may produce the germline difference seen at one junction end. This chain joins TRBV4-2 and TRBJ2-3; TRBD1 aligns across 7 bases. The CDR3 runs 15 residues. The V gene's germline CDR1 is LGHNA and CDR2 YNFKEQ. The CDR3 DNA follows: TGTGCCAGCAGTCAAGACAGGGCCAGCACAGATACGCAGTATTTT. This sequence encodes CASSQDRASTDTQYF.

The chain links TRBV5-1 to TRBJ2-7; a possible D gene is TRBD2 (6 bases). CDR3 length: 15 amino acids. CDR1 and CDR2 (germline): SGHRS, YFSETQ. V lost 0 bases to trimming and J lost 5 bases, with 15 bases between them. The CDR3 loop is CASSLGMGLSNEQYF. CDR3 DNA: TGCGCCAGCAGCTTGGGTATGGGACTTAGCAACGAGCAGTACTTC.

This clonotype was detected many times. The chain links TRBV7-2 to TRBJ1-5; no clear D gene. Germline V lookup: CDR1 SGHTA, CDR2 FQGNSA. The CDR3 length is 12 residues. V dropped 3 bases and J dropped 5 bases, with 5 bases sitting between them. The CDR3 DNA is TGTGCCAGCAGCTTGTACGATCAGCCCCAGCATTTT. Its protein product is CASSLYDQPQHF. Together with reference TRBV7-2 and TRBJ1-5, the CDR3 gives the full variable domain: GAGVSQSPSNKVTEKGKDVELRCDPISGHTALYWYRQSLGQGLEFLIYFQGNSAPDKSGLPSDRFSAERTGGSVSTLTIQRTQQEDSAVYLCASSLYDQPQHFGDGTRLSIL.